These T cell receptor beta chains were read from a single sample in a study of T cell changes during pregnancy in multiple sclerosis. Using immunoSEQ multiplex PCR, the repertoire was profiled, and TCRdb retains in-frame clones only, with some absent. Found here are tens of thousands of clones, over 80% of them singletons; the top ten hold 0.91%. The sequencing here drew on CD4+ T cells from peripheral blood mononuclear cells, taken in the second trimester of pregnancy. Every receptor here comes from a female donor in good health, enrolled as a control in a pregnancy study. Both conserved end residues are part of each CDR3. D genes are given only for firm matches. For some rows the clone size is stated as once, few or many, or as a class when expanded; others skip it.

d_call: -; clone_size: once; j_call: TRBJ1-4; v_call: TRBV7-9; cdr3_aa: CASSFSRTPVNEKLFF; cdr3_nt: TGTGCCAGCAGCTTCTCCCGGACACCGGTCAATGAAAAACTGTTTTTT
d_call: TRBD1; clone_size: -; j_call: TRBJ2-7; v_call: TRBV28; cdr3_aa: CASSPGQGVTYEQYF; cdr3_nt: TGTGCCAGCAGCCCCGGACAGGGGGTAACCTACGAGCAGTACTTC
d_call: -; clone_size: -; j_call: TRBJ1-1; v_call: TRBV6-5; cdr3_aa: CASSYSIGITEAFF; cdr3_nt: TGTGCCAGCAGTTACTCGATCGGTATCACTGAAGCTTTCTTT
d_call: -; clone_size: -; j_call: TRBJ2-5; v_call: TRBV5-6; cdr3_aa: CASSLVGAGSGETQYF; cdr3_nt: TGTGCCAGCAGCTTGGTTGGAGCAGGGTCTGGGGAGACCCAGTACTTC
d_call: -; clone_size: -; j_call: TRBJ2-3; v_call: TRBV6-5; cdr3_aa: CASKVASPIEDTQYF; cdr3_nt: TGTGCCAGCAAGGTTGCTAGTCCCATTGAGGATACGCAGTATTTT
d_call: TRBD2; clone_size: -; j_call: TRBJ2-3; v_call: TRBV4-3; cdr3_aa: CASSQGVSGNALVFSDTQYF; cdr3_nt: TGCGCCAGCAGCCAAGGGGTTAGCGGGAACGCTTTGGTTTTTTCAGATACGCAGTATTTT
d_call: -; clone_size: -; j_call: TRBJ1-2; v_call: TRBV5-1; cdr3_aa: CASSLVGGEGYTF; cdr3_nt: TGCGCCAGCAGCTTGGTGGGGGGGGAAGGCTACACCTTC
d_call: -; clone_size: -; j_call: TRBJ1-4; v_call: TRBV7-8; cdr3_aa: CASSLRGRDEKLFF; cdr3_nt: TGTGCCAGCAGCCTCAGGGGTAGGGATGAAAAACTGTTTTTT
d_call: -; clone_size: -; j_call: TRBJ2-2; v_call: TRBV7-2; cdr3_aa: CASSFPRDKAPNTGELFF; cdr3_nt: TGTGCCAGCAGCTTCCCCCGGGACAAGGCTCCGAACACCGGGGAGCTGTTTTTT
d_call: TRBD1; clone_size: -; j_call: TRBJ2-6; v_call: TRBV29-1; cdr3_aa: CSVGGRDRFFSGANVLTF; cdr3_nt: TGCAGCGTGGGCGGGCGGGACAGGTTCTTCTCTGGGGCCAACGTCCTGACTTTC